What follows is one T cell receptor (beta chain) and its context. The antigen remains unidentified. This CDR3 is built from 15 residues. Trimming removed 4 bases from V and 8 bases from J, with 20 bases in between. The data derive from a study of T-cell memory formation after mild COVID-19. Study-wide results and caveats: Clones that contracted from day 15 to 85 were balanced CD4/CD8, while later expanders leaned CD4+.

TCRdb re-called the 5' RACE reads with MiXCR, one entry per CDR3 protein. The profile covers about 390,000 distinct CDR3 sequences, with roughly 20% appearing a single time and about an eighth taken by the ten largest. What was sequenced was PBMCs or a T cell subset sorted from them (not recorded which). This chain uses TRBV12-3 or TRBV12-4 with TRBJ1-2; D may be TRBD1 (6 bases). The sequence came from an adult woman who had mild COVID-19 (a few samples of this study predate the infection). Cell type and time point are not known. CDR3 region: CASSSPGQLGGGYTF. CDR3 DNA sequence: TGTGCCAGCAGTTCCCCCGGACAGCTAGGCGGAGGCTACACCTTC.